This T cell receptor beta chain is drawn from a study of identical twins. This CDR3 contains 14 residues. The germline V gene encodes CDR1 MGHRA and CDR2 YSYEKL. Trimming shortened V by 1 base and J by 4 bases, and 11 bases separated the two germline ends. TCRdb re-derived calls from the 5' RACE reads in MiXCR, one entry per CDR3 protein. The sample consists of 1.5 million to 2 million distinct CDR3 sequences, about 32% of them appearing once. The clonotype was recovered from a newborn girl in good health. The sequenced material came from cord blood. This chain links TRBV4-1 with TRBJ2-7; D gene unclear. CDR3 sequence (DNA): TGCGCCAGCAGCCAAGTTGTCGTGGGTTACGAGCAGTACTTC. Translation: CASSQVVVGYEQYF.